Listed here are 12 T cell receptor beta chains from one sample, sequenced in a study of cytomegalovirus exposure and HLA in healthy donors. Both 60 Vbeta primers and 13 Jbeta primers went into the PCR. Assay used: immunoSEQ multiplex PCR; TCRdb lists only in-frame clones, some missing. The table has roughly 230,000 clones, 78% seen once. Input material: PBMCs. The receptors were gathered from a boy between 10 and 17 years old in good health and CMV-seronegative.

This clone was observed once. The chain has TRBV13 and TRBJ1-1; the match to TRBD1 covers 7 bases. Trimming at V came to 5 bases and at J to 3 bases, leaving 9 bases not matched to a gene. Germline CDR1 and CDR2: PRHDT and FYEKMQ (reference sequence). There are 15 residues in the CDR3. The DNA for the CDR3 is TGTGCCAGCAGCCTCTCACAGGGGATTCACACTGAAGCTTTCTTT. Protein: CASSLSQGIHTEAFF.

The CDR3 reads CASSSDIYGYTF. The DNA for the CDR3 is TGTGCCAGCAGCTCCGACATCTATGGCTACACCTTC. The rearrangement links TRBV5-6 to TRBJ1-2; D is ambiguous. CDR3 length equals 12 residues. Germline V gives CDR1 SGHDT, CDR2 YYEEEE. Trimming removed 3 bases at V and 4 bases at J, with 7 bases between. Complete variable domain (other parts from reference TRBV5-6 and TRBJ1-2): DAGVTQSPTHLIKTRGQQVTLRCSPKSGHDTVSWYQQALGQGPQFIFQYYEEEERQRGNFPDRFSGHQFPNYSSELNVNALLLGDSALYLCASSSDIYGYTFGSGTRLTVV.

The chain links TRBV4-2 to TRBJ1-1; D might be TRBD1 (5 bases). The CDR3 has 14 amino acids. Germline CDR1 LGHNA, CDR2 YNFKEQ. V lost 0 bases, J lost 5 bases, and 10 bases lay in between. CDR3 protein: CASSQEWGETEAFF. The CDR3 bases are TGTGCCAGCAGCCAAGAATGGGGGGAAACTGAAGCTTTCTTT.

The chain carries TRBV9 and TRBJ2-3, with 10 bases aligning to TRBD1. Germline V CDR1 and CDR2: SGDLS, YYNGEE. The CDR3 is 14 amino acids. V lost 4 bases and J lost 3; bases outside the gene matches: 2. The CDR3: CASSRDRGTDTQYF. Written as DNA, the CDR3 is TGTGCCAGCAGCAGGGACAGGGGAACAGATACGCAGTATTTT.

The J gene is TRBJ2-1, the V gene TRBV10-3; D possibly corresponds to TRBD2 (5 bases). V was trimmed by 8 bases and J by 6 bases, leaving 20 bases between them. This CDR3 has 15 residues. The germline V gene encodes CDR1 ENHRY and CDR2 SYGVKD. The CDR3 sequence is CAIAEVIPPGNEQFF. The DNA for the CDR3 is TGTGCCATCGCGGAGGTCATACCCCCAGGCAATGAGCAGTTCTTC.

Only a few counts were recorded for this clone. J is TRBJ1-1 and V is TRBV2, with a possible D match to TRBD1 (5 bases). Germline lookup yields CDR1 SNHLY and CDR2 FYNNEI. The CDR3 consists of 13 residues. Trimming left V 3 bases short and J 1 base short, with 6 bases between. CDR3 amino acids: CASSETENTEAFF. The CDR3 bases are TGTGCCAGCAGTGAGACAGAGAACACTGAAGCTTTCTTT.

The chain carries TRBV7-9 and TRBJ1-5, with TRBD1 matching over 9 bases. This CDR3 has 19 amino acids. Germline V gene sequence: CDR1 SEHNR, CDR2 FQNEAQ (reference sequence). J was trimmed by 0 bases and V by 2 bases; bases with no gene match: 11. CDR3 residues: CASSLTLDRGGYSNQPQHF. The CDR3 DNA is TGTGCCAGCAGCTTAACCCTGGACAGGGGAGGTTATAGCAATCAGCCCCAGCATTTT.

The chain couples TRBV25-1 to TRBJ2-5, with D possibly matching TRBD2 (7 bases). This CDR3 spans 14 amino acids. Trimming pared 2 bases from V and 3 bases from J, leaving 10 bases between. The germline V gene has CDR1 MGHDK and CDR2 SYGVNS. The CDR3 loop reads CASSEREGEETQYF. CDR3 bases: TGTGCCAGCAGTGAAAGGGAGGGGGAAGAGACCCAGTACTTC.

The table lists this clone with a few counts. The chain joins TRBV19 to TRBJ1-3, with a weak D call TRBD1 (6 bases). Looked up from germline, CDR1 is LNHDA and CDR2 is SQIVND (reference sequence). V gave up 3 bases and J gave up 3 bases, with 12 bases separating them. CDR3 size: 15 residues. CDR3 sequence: CASSIFGQLGNTIYF. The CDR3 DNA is TGTGCCAGTAGTATCTTCGGACAGCTTGGAAACACCATATATTTT.

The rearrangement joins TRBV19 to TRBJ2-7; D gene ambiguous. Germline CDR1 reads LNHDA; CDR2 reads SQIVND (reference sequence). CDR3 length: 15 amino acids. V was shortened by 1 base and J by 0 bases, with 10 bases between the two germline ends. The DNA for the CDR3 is TGTGCCAGTAGTATAGGCGGCAGAAACTCCTACGAGCAGTACTTC. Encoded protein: CASSIGGRNSYEQYF. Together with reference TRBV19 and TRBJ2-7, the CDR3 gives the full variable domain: DGGITQSPKYLFRKEGQNVTLSCEQNLNHDAMYWYRQDPGQGLRLIYYSQIVNDFQKGDIAEGYSVSREKKESFPLTVTSAQKNPTAFYLCASSIGGRNSYEQYFGPGTRLTVT.

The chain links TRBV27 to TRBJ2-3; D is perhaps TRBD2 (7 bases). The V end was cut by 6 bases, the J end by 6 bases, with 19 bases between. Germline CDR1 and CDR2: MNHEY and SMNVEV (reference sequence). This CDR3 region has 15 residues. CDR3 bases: TGTGCCAGCAGGGGGGCTGGGGGGGGCTCCGATACGCAGTATTTT. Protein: CASRGAGGGSDTQYF.

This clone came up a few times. CDR3 bases: TGTGCCAGCAACATAGCGGGTTCCTACAATGAGCAGTTCTTC. It is translated as CASNIAGSYNEQFF. V is TRBV5-4 and J is TRBJ2-1, with TRBD2 matching over 7 bases. Germline assignment: CDR1 SGHNT and CDR2 YYREEE (reference sequence). The V and J ends lost 6 bases and 1 base, in that order; junction bases with no gene match: 4. The CDR3 has 14 amino acids. Full variable domain (missing parts from reference TRBV5-4 and TRBJ2-1): ETGVTQSPTHLIKTRGQQVTLRCSSQSGHNTVSWYQQALGQGPQFIFQYYREEENGRGNFPPRFSGLQFPNYSSELNVNALELDDSALYLCASNIAGSYNEQFFGPGTRLTVL.